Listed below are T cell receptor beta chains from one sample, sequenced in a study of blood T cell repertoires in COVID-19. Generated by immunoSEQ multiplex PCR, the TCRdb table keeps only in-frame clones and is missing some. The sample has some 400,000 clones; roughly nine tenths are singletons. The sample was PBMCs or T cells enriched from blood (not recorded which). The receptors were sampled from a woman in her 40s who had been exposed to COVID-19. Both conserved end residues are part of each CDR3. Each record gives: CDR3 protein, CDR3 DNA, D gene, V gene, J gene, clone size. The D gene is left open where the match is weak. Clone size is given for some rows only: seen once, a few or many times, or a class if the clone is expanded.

CDR3aa: CASSEQGNYGYTF
CDR3nt: TGTGCCAGCTCAGAACAGGGAAACTATGGCTACACCTTC
d_gene: NA
v_gene: TRBV18
j_gene: TRBJ1-2
abundance: NA

CDR3aa: CATSEGGGTGVKETQYF
CDR3nt: TGTGCCACCTCCGAGGGGGGAGGGACAGGAGTTAAAGAGACCCAGTACTTC
d_gene: NA
v_gene: TRBV24-1
j_gene: TRBJ2-5
abundance: NA

CDR3aa: CASSPGPESSTDTQYF
CDR3nt: TGTGCCAGCTCACCGGGGCCTGAAAGTAGCACAGATACGCAGTATTTT
d_gene: NA
v_gene: TRBV18
j_gene: TRBJ2-3
abundance: NA

CDR3aa: CASSLMRGSTDTQYF
CDR3nt: TGCGCCAGCAGCTTGATGAGGGGGAGCACAGATACGCAGTATTTT
d_gene: NA
v_gene: TRBV5-1
j_gene: TRBJ2-3
abundance: NA

CDR3aa: CASSLSGTGGPGYTF
CDR3nt: TGTGCCAGCAGCTTGTCCGGGACAGGGGGCCCTGGCTACACCTTC
d_gene: TRBD1
v_gene: TRBV5-4
j_gene: TRBJ1-2
abundance: NA

CDR3aa: CASSEGQTLTYEQYF
CDR3nt: TGTGCCAGCAGTGAGGGACAGACCCTCACCTACGAGCAGTACTTC
d_gene: TRBD1
v_gene: TRBV25-1
j_gene: TRBJ2-7
abundance: NA

CDR3aa: CASNPSQYQRPQHF
CDR3nt: TGTGCCAGCAATCCTTCGCAGTATCAACGTCCCCAGCATTTT
d_gene: NA
v_gene: TRBV2
j_gene: TRBJ1-5
abundance: NA

CDR3aa: CASGLVRDEAFF
CDR3nt: TGTGCTAGTGGTTTGGTACGGGATGAAGCTTTCTTT
d_gene: NA
v_gene: TRBV12-5
j_gene: TRBJ1-1
abundance: NA

CDR3aa: CATSRDRRGRNTEAFF
CDR3nt: TGTGCCACCAGCAGAGACCGCAGGGGAAGGAACACTGAAGCTTTCTTT
d_gene: NA
v_gene: TRBV15
j_gene: TRBJ1-1
abundance: NA

CDR3aa: CASSLAPNTGELFF
CDR3nt: TGTGCCAGCAGCTTGGCCCCTAACACCGGGGAGCTGTTTTTT
d_gene: NA
v_gene: TRBV5-4
j_gene: TRBJ2-2
abundance: NA

CDR3aa: CASSVDGGSEAFF
CDR3nt: TGTGCCAGCAGCGTAGACGGGGGTTCTGAAGCTTTCTTT
d_gene: NA
v_gene: TRBV9
j_gene: TRBJ1-1
abundance: NA

CDR3aa: CASSLGWAHTEINYNEQFF
CDR3nt: TGTGCCAGCAGCTTAGGGTGGGCGCATACGGAAATCAACTACAATGAGCAGTTCTTC
d_gene: NA
v_gene: TRBV7-2
j_gene: TRBJ2-1
abundance: once

CDR3aa: CASSDRLAGGIETQYF
CDR3nt: TGTGCCAGCAGTGACCGACTAGCGGGGGGTATAGAGACCCAGTACTTC
d_gene: TRBD2
v_gene: TRBV2
j_gene: TRBJ2-5
abundance: NA

CDR3aa: CASNQPGTGGDGYTF
CDR3nt: TGTGCCAGTAATCAGCCCGGGACAGGGGGCGATGGCTACACCTTC
d_gene: TRBD1
v_gene: TRBV19
j_gene: TRBJ1-2
abundance: NA

CDR3aa: CASSYGLQETQYF
CDR3nt: TGTGCCAGCAGTTACGGGCTGCAAGAGACCCAGTACTTC
d_gene: NA
v_gene: TRBV6-5
j_gene: TRBJ2-5
abundance: NA

CDR3aa: CASSLDRGTYGYTF
CDR3nt: TGTGCCAGCAGCTTGGACAGGGGGACCTATGGCTACACCTTC
d_gene: TRBD1
v_gene: TRBV5-6
j_gene: TRBJ1-2
abundance: NA

CDR3aa: CASSPPLRQGAYGYTF
CDR3nt: TGTGCCAGCTCACCACCACTTCGGCAGGGGGCCTATGGCTACACCTTC
d_gene: TRBD1
v_gene: TRBV18
j_gene: TRBJ1-2
abundance: NA

CDR3aa: CASSPFDRGSGNTIYF
CDR3nt: TGTGCCAGCAGCCCCTTCGACAGGGGCTCTGGAAACACCATATATTTT
d_gene: TRBD1
v_gene: TRBV7-2
j_gene: TRBJ1-3
abundance: once

CDR3aa: CASSFHGQVITDTQYF
CDR3nt: TGCGCCAGCAGCTTTCACGGACAGGTAATAACAGATACGCAGTATTTT
d_gene: TRBD1
v_gene: TRBV5-1
j_gene: TRBJ2-3
abundance: NA

CDR3aa: CASSLTPMNTEAFF
CDR3nt: TGTGCCAGCAGCCTCACCCCTATGAACACTGAAGCTTTCTTT
d_gene: NA
v_gene: TRBV7-2
j_gene: TRBJ1-1
abundance: NA

CDR3aa: CASTFLGSYSPLHF
CDR3nt: TGTGCCAGCACTTTTCTAGGCTCCTATTCACCCCTCCACTTT
d_gene: NA
v_gene: TRBV27
j_gene: TRBJ1-6
abundance: NA

CDR3aa: CASSLTGNGYTF
CDR3nt: TGTGCCAGCAGCTTGACAGGGAATGGCTACACCTTC
d_gene: TRBD1
v_gene: TRBV11-2
j_gene: TRBJ1-2
abundance: NA

CDR3aa: CASSGRALPDTQYF
CDR3nt: TGTGCCAGTAGCGGGAGGGCCCTCCCAGATACGCAGTATTTT
d_gene: TRBD2
v_gene: TRBV19
j_gene: TRBJ2-3
abundance: NA

CDR3aa: CASSTAAGYGTDTQYF
CDR3nt: TGTGCCAGTAGTACCGCCGCCGGGTATGGCACAGATACGCAGTATTTT
d_gene: NA
v_gene: TRBV19
j_gene: TRBJ2-3
abundance: NA

CDR3aa: CASSFWTEENEQYF
CDR3nt: TGTGCCAGCAGCTTTTGGACAGAGGAGAACGAGCAGTACTTC
d_gene: NA
v_gene: TRBV7-8
j_gene: TRBJ2-7
abundance: NA

CDR3aa: CSVEKGSGTEAFF
CDR3nt: TGCAGCGTTGAAAAAGGATCGGGGACTGAAGCTTTCTTT
d_gene: NA
v_gene: TRBV29-1
j_gene: TRBJ1-1
abundance: NA

CDR3aa: CASSVGPSSYNSPLHF
CDR3nt: TGTGCCAGCAGCGTAGGACCTAGCTCCTATAATTCACCCCTCCACTTT
d_gene: NA
v_gene: TRBV9
j_gene: TRBJ1-6
abundance: NA

CDR3aa: CASSVEGALSTDTQYF
CDR3nt: TGTGCCAGCAGCGTAGAAGGGGCCCTCAGCACAGATACGCAGTATTTT
d_gene: NA
v_gene: TRBV9
j_gene: TRBJ2-3
abundance: NA

CDR3aa: CASSLDGTGQETQYF
CDR3nt: TGTGCCAGCAGCCTCGACGGGACAGGCCAAGAGACCCAGTACTTC
d_gene: TRBD1
v_gene: TRBV3-1/TRBV3-2
j_gene: TRBJ2-5
abundance: NA

CDR3aa: CASSVLLTGELFF
CDR3nt: TGTGCCAGCAGTGTACTGTTGACCGGGGAGCTGTTTTTT
d_gene: NA
v_gene: TRBV2
j_gene: TRBJ2-2
abundance: NA

CDR3aa: CASRGQGPANSPLHF
CDR3nt: TGTGCCAGCAGAGGGCAGGGGCCTGCTAATTCACCCCTCCACTTT
d_gene: NA
v_gene: TRBV6-5
j_gene: TRBJ1-6
abundance: NA

CDR3aa: CAWSVTGDNSPLHF
CDR3nt: TGTGCCTGGAGTGTGACGGGGGATAATTCACCCCTCCACTTT
d_gene: NA
v_gene: TRBV30
j_gene: TRBJ1-6
abundance: NA

CDR3aa: CASSAGLAGGPRLEQYF
CDR3nt: TGTGCCAGTAGCGCGGGACTAGCGGGAGGGCCCCGCCTCGAGCAGTACTTC
d_gene: TRBD2
v_gene: TRBV19
j_gene: TRBJ2-7
abundance: once

CDR3aa: CASFIRTSSHNEQFF
CDR3nt: TGTGCCAGCTTTATCCGGACTAGCAGTCACAATGAGCAGTTCTTC
d_gene: TRBD2
v_gene: TRBV18
j_gene: TRBJ2-1
abundance: NA

CDR3aa: CASSSGTPPHQPQHF
CDR3nt: TGTGCCAGCAGTTCCGGGACACCCCCTCATCAGCCCCAGCATTTT
d_gene: NA
v_gene: TRBV6-5
j_gene: TRBJ1-5
abundance: NA

CDR3aa: CAYTGTNANTGELFF
CDR3nt: TGTGCCTACACCGGGACAAACGCGAACACCGGGGAGCTGTTTTTT
d_gene: NA
v_gene: TRBV30
j_gene: TRBJ2-2
abundance: once

CDR3aa: CASSRKGGQGGELFF
CDR3nt: TGTGCCAGCAGTCGAAAGGGGGGACAGGGTGGGGAACTGTTTTTT
d_gene: TRBD1
v_gene: TRBV7-2
j_gene: TRBJ1-4
abundance: NA

CDR3aa: CASSQQTQGTEAFF
CDR3nt: TGTGCCAGTAGTCAGCAGACCCAGGGTACTGAAGCTTTCTTT
d_gene: NA
v_gene: TRBV19
j_gene: TRBJ1-1
abundance: once

CDR3aa: CASSQGLPTDTQYF
CDR3nt: TGTGCCAGCAGCCAGGGACTTCCGACAGATACGCAGTATTTT
d_gene: NA
v_gene: TRBV27
j_gene: TRBJ2-3
abundance: NA

CDR3aa: CASLTGGLAEAFF
CDR3nt: TGTGCCAGTCTTACAGGGGGCCTCGCTGAAGCTTTCTTT
d_gene: TRBD1
v_gene: TRBV19
j_gene: TRBJ1-1
abundance: NA

CDR3aa: CSDTGGKRGYTF
CDR3nt: TGCAGCGACACAGGGGGAAAAAGGGGCTACACCTTC
d_gene: TRBD1
v_gene: TRBV29-1
j_gene: TRBJ1-2
abundance: NA

CDR3aa: CASSRIGQGSYSPLHF
CDR3nt: TGTGCCAGCAGCCGGATTGGACAGGGGAGTTATTCACCCCTCCACTTT
d_gene: TRBD1
v_gene: TRBV11-3
j_gene: TRBJ1-6
abundance: NA

CDR3aa: CASASTAKRDFISNQPQHF
CDR3nt: TGTGCTAGTGCCTCAACAGCTAAGAGGGATTTTATTAGCAATCAGCCCCAGCATTTT
d_gene: NA
v_gene: TRBV12-5
j_gene: TRBJ1-5
abundance: NA

CDR3aa: CASSEAGAGTDTQYF
CDR3nt: TGTGCCAGCAGTGAAGCGGGGGCCGGCACAGATACGCAGTATTTT
d_gene: NA
v_gene: TRBV2
j_gene: TRBJ2-3
abundance: NA

CDR3aa: CASEGVTYGYTF
CDR3nt: TGTGCTAGTGAGGGAGTCACCTATGGCTACACCTTC
d_gene: NA
v_gene: TRBV12-5
j_gene: TRBJ1-2
abundance: NA

CDR3aa: CASSQGGGGYTF
CDR3nt: TGTGCCAGCAGCCAAGGGGGCGGTGGCTACACCTTC
d_gene: NA
v_gene: TRBV3-1/TRBV3-2
j_gene: TRBJ1-2
abundance: NA

CDR3aa: CASSGLPGRRGGYTF
CDR3nt: TGTGCCAGCAGTGGCCTCCCAGGGCGCAGGGGTGGCTACACCTTC
d_gene: NA
v_gene: TRBV6-4
j_gene: TRBJ1-2
abundance: NA

CDR3aa: CASSRGREGGYTF
CDR3nt: TGTGCCAGCAGTCGAGGACGGGAGGGTGGCTACACCTTC
d_gene: NA
v_gene: TRBV6-2/TRBV6-3
j_gene: TRBJ1-2
abundance: NA

CDR3aa: CASSLDSLYGYTF
CDR3nt: TGTGCCAGCAGCTTAGATTCTCTCTATGGCTACACCTTC
d_gene: NA
v_gene: TRBV7-8
j_gene: TRBJ1-2
abundance: NA

CDR3aa: CAWSPHRSGGNTEAFF
CDR3nt: TGTGCCTGGAGTCCCCATCGATCCGGAGGGAACACTGAAGCTTTCTTT
d_gene: NA
v_gene: TRBV30
j_gene: TRBJ1-1
abundance: NA

CDR3aa: CASSPGTGAYEKLFF
CDR3nt: TGTGCCAGCAGCCCCGGGACAGGGGCTTATGAAAAACTGTTTTTT
d_gene: TRBD1
v_gene: TRBV7-9
j_gene: TRBJ1-4
abundance: NA